The 23 T cell receptor beta chains given below trace back to one sample, sequenced in a study of spatial heterogeneity in lung cancer. Indicated time point: blood at routine non-recurrence follow-up after resection. Unsorted whole RNA samples from tumor, nontumor lung or frozen PBMC were sequenced. TCRdb independently ran MiXCR on the 5' RACE reads; one entry per CDR3 protein. The table lists 95,000 to 130,000 distinct CDR3 sequences, approximately 12% of them singletons. Source: PBMCs, taken at follow-up. The receptors here all came from a male donor with early-stage non-small cell lung cancer.

The J gene is TRBJ2-7, the V gene TRBV6-5, with 7 bases matching TRBD2. J gave up 5 bases and V 2 bases, and 6 bases lay outside the gene matches. This CDR3 has 14 amino acids. Germline assignment: CDR1 MNHEY and CDR2 SVGAGI. The CDR3 loop is CASSYRRGRDEQYF. The CDR3 DNA reads TGTGCCAGCAGTTACCGGCGGGGGAGGGACGAGCAGTACTTC.

The gene calls are TRBV6-1 and TRBJ1-5; D is ambiguous. CDR1 and CDR2 from the germline V gene are MNHNS and SASEGT. CDR3 length equals 16 residues. Trimming took off 4 bases at V and 2 bases at J, with 15 bases between the two ends. The CDR3 loop is CASSAYTYEGNQPQHF. CDR3 bases: TGTGCCAGCAGTGCCTACACCTACGAAGGCAATCAGCCCCAGCATTTT.

This clonotype was counted ten times or more. V gene TRBV2 combines with J gene TRBJ2-7; D is tentatively TRBD1 or TRBD2 (5 bases each). Trimming removed 6 bases from V and 2 bases from J, with 11 bases in between. CDR3 length: 13 amino acids. CDR1 is SNHLY, CDR2 FYNNEI, per germline. CDR3 loop: CASSSGTAYEQYF. The DNA of the CDR3 is TGTGCCAGCAGCTCCGGGACCGCCTACGAGCAGTACTTC.

The chain joins TRBV6-5 to TRBJ2-1; 12 bases match TRBD2. V lost 7 bases to trimming and J lost 2 bases; unmatched junction nucleotides: 6. This CDR3 is 16 amino acids long. Germline lookup yields CDR1 MNHEY and CDR2 SVGAGI. CDR3 sequence (DNA): TGTGCCAGCAAAAAGGGACTAGCGGGTCCCTACAATGAGCAGTTCTTC. It codes for CASKKGLAGPYNEQFF.

The sample holds a few counts of this clonotype. The V call is TRBV11-2, the J call TRBJ2-5; D unresolved. The V gene lost 0 bases and the J gene lost 2 bases, with 10 bases spanning the gap. Germline V gives CDR1 SGHAT, CDR2 FQNNGV. This CDR3 is built from 15 residues. The CDR3: CASSLDNRAQETQYF. The CDR3, as DNA: TGTGCCAGCAGCTTAGATAACCGCGCACAAGAGACCCAGTACTTC. Variable domain in full (rest from reference TRBV11-2 and TRBJ2-5): EAGVAQSPRYKIIEKRQSVAFWCNPISGHATLYWYQQILGQGPKLLIQFQNNGVVDDSQLPKDRFSAERLKGVDSTLKIQPAKLEDSAVYLCASSLDNRAQETQYFGPGTRLLVL.

This clonotype was recorded many times. The V and J genes are TRBV12-3 or TRBV12-4 and TRBJ2-1; D perhaps matches TRBD1 (7 bases). The CDR3 spans 16 residues. Trimming took 5 bases from V and 1 from J, leaving 15 bases between them. The CDR3 region has the DNA TGTGCCAGCAGTGAGAGGCGGGGACAGTCCTACAATGAGCAGTTCTTC. It codes for CASSERRGQSYNEQFF.

This clonotype was detected ten times or more. The chain employs TRBV18 and TRBJ2-3, with D possibly being TRBD2 (5 bases). The germline V gene has CDR1 KGHSH and CDR2 LQKENI. The CDR3 is made up of 14 amino acids. Trimming shortened V by 8 bases and J by 1 base, and 13 bases separated the two germline ends. The DNA of the CDR3 is TGTGCCAGCAGTCCCCCCGGGGGCACAGATACGCAGTATTTT. This codes for CASSPPGGTDTQYF.

A few counts support this clonotype. This chain uses TRBV7-9 with TRBJ1-4; TRBD1 matches 7 bases. J was trimmed by 5 bases and V by 5 bases; bases with no gene match: 8. The germline gives CDR1 SEHNR, CDR2 FQNEAQ (reference sequence). The CDR3 spans 15 residues. The CDR3: CASSNTKTGNEKLFF. The CDR3 bases are TGTGCCAGCAGCAACACTAAGACAGGGAATGAAAAACTGTTTTTT.

The chain carries TRBV19 and TRBJ2-7; TRBD1 matches at 7 bases. The CDR3 consists of 13 residues. The V gene's germline CDR1 is LNHDA and CDR2 SQIVND (reference sequence). V was clipped by 5 bases and J by 3 bases; unmatched bases: 4. The CDR3 nucleotides are TGTGCCAGTAGTGAGGGGGCCTACTACGAGCAGTACTTC. Translating it yields CASSEGAYYEQYF.

A few counts support this clonotype. The chain carries TRBV7-9 and TRBJ1-6; TRBD1 might be the D (6 bases). The CDR3 is 14 amino acids. Germline values: CDR1 SEHNR, CDR2 FQNEAQ (reference sequence). V was cut by 6 bases and J by 14 bases, with 20 bases left in between. This chain's CDR3 is CASSLPGQSMSLHF. In nucleotides, the CDR3 is TGTGCCAGCAGTTTGCCCGGACAGTCAATGTCCCTCCACTTT.

CDR3 sequence: CASSKAGTSVLTDTQYF. The CDR3 DNA is TGCGCCAGCAGCAAAGCCGGGACTAGCGTTCTCACAGATACGCAGTATTTT. The chain links TRBV5-1 to TRBJ2-3; 10 positions agree with TRBD2. The CDR3 covers 17 residues. The V and J ends lost 4 bases and 2 bases, in that order; junction bases with no gene match: 10. Looked up from germline, CDR1 is SGHRS and CDR2 is YFSETQ.

The J gene is TRBJ1-2, the V gene TRBV20-1, with D perhaps matching TRBD1 (6 bases). Trimming pared 3 bases from V and 3 bases from J, leaving 8 bases between. CDR3 length: 12 residues. The germline CDR1 and CDR2 sequences are DFQATT and SNEGSKA (reference sequence). For the CDR3, the DNA is TGCAGTGCTAGGGACAGTTACTATGGCTACACCTTC. Amino acids: CSARDSYYGYTF.

The table lists this clonotype with a few counts. The V and J genes are TRBV19 and TRBJ1-5, with 9 bases identical to TRBD1. Germline CDR1 and CDR2: LNHDA and SQIVND (reference sequence). V was pared by 5 bases and J by 3 bases, with 8 bases of the junction left unmatched. The length of the CDR3 is 16 residues. CDR3 in amino acids: CASSFTGGHYNQPQHF. CDR3 DNA: TGTGCCAGTAGTTTTACAGGGGGCCATTACAATCAGCCCCAGCATTTT.

This clonotype was counted many times. The chain carries TRBV21-1 and TRBJ2-1; the tabulated D call, TRBD2, remains unverified against the DNA. TRBV21-1 is described as a pseudogene. This CDR3 is built from 15 residues. The DNA of the CDR3 is TGTGCCAGCCGTCATACTAGCGGGGGGGCTGATGAGCAGTTCTTC. This gives the protein CASRHTSGGADEQFF.

This clonotype occurred many times. The chain links TRBV29-1 to TRBJ2-7, with 9 bases fitting TRBD1. Looked up from germline, CDR1 is SQVTM and CDR2 is ANQGSEA. The trim removed 7 bases at V and 5 bases at J, leaving 9 bases unmatched. The CDR3 totals 13 residues. The CDR3 region has the DNA TGCAGCGGCCGGGACAGGGTGGCCCACGAGCAGTACTTC. Protein sequence: CSGRDRVAHEQYF.

The chain recombines TRBV6-2 or TRBV6-3 with TRBJ1-2; TRBD1 is a possible D gene (5 bases). The V end lost 6 bases, the J end lost 6 bases, and 20 bases lay between the germline ends. Germline assignment: CDR1 MNHEY and CDR2 SVGEGT. The CDR3 extends over 15 amino acids. In nucleotides, the CDR3 is TGTGCCAGCAGCCTGAGGGCCGGGACCCTCAATGGCTACACCTTC. This codes for CASSLRAGTLNGYTF.

The rearrangement joins TRBV6-2 or TRBV6-3 to TRBJ2-7; 10 bases align to TRBD1. CDR1 is MNHEY, CDR2 SVGEGT, per germline. The J segment lost 0 bases and the V segment lost 4 bases, leaving 15 bases of the junction unmatched. The CDR3 totals 19 residues. The DNA for the CDR3 is TGTGCCAGCAGTTCGACCCGGGACAGGGGCCGCAGAAGCTCCTACGAGCAGTACTTC. Protein sequence: CASSSTRDRGRRSSYEQYF.

This rearrangement joins TRBV12-3 or TRBV12-4 to TRBJ1-5, with TRBD1 identical over 8 bases. The CDR3 contains 15 residues. Losses at the gene ends were 3 bases for V and 4 bases for J; bases not matched to a gene: 5. CDR3 amino acids: CASSLAGTGNQPQHF. The DNA of the CDR3 is TGTGCCAGCAGTTTGGCCGGGACAGGTAATCAGCCCCAGCATTTT.

This clonotype came up a few times. The chain is built from TRBV13 and TRBJ2-7, with a possible D match to TRBD2 (5 bases). The V end was cut by 5 bases, the J end by 9 bases, with 17 bases between. From germline, CDR1 is PRHDT and CDR2 FYEKMQ (reference sequence). The CDR3 extends over 13 amino acids. The CDR3 DNA reads TGTGCCAGCAGCGAAAGAAACGGACTCGGGCAGTACTTC. Its protein is CASSERNGLGQYF.

This clonotype has just a few counts. The genes are TRBV20-1 and TRBJ2-3; the D is unclear. Trimming removed 0 bases at V and 2 bases at J, with 12 bases between. The CDR3 sequence is 15 residues long. CDR1 is DFQATT and CDR2 is SNEGSKA in the germline V gene (reference sequence). The CDR3 protein is CSARDSGLPTDTQYF. CDR3 nucleotide sequence: TGCAGTGCTAGAGATTCCGGCCTCCCCACAGATACGCAGTATTTT.

The rearrangement uses TRBV3-1 and TRBJ1-1; possible D gene TRBD1, 5 bases. The V gene lost 5 bases and the J gene lost 5 bases, with 15 bases spanning the gap. Germline lookup yields CDR1 LGHDT and CDR2 YNNKEL (reference sequence). The CDR3 length is 14 residues. CDR3: CASSTVGGSTEAFF. In DNA form, the CDR3 reads TGTGCCAGCAGCACAGTCGGGGGAAGTACTGAAGCTTTCTTT.

This clonotype was counted at least ten times. The rearrangement links TRBV5-1 to TRBJ2-7; no clear D. CDR1 is SGHRS, CDR2 YFSETQ, per germline. V lost 2 bases, J lost 2 bases, and 11 bases lay in between. The CDR3 loop spans 14 amino acids. CDR3 bases: TGCGCCAGCAGCTTCTCGTACGGAGCCTACGAGCAGTACTTC. This encodes CASSFSYGAYEQYF.

The sample holds many counts of this clonotype. The chain is built from TRBV4-1 and TRBJ1-5; D is perhaps TRBD1 (5 bases). V was trimmed by 4 bases and J by 1 base, leaving 11 bases between them. This CDR3 has 15 amino acids. CDR1 and CDR2 (germline): MGHRA, YSYEKL. The CDR3 DNA follows: TGCGCCAGCAGCCTCACGGACAAGAGCAATCAGCCCCAGCATTTT. Translation gives CASSLTDKSNQPQHF.